A selection of T cell receptor beta chains follows, all from one sample in a study of T cell repertoires in cytomegalovirus infection. These receptors have no known antigen. TCRdb re-derived calls from the reads in MiXCR, one entry per CDR3 protein. The sample contains fewer than 1,000,000 distinct CDR3 sequences, about a third of which appear only once. The sample was cultured CD8+ T cells from PBMCs, taken from culture after CMV antigen stimulation. The receptors were sampled from a human donor in good health (CMV status not recorded). Some clones in this sample may be carry-over from other donors' samples. Each CDR3 is given with its conserved first and last residue. The order of the fields is clone size, V gene, D gene, J gene, CDR3 DNA, CDR3 protein. A D gene is named only where the DNA matches it firmly. Rows give clone size only sometimes, using once, few, many, or a class for an expanded clone.

-,TRBV12-3/TRBV12-4,-,TRBJ2-2,TGTGCCAGCAGACCGTGGGGGTCCGGGGAGCTGTTTTTT,CASRPWGSGELFF
many,TRBV7-8,-,TRBJ1-1,TGTGCCAGCAGCCAGGGAGGCGGTGAAGCTTTCTTT,CASSQGGGEAFF
few,TRBV27,-,TRBJ2-7,TGTGCCAGCAGTTTATCGGGACTCTCCTACGAGCAGTACTTC,CASSLSGLSYEQYF
-,TRBV2,-,TRBJ1-5,TGTGCCAGCAGTGAAAGGGCACCCTATCAGCCCCAGCATTTT,CASSERAPYQPQHF
once,TRBV9,-,TRBJ2-7,TGTGCCAGCAGCGTAAGCAGTCCCTACGAGCAGTACTTC,CASSVSSPYEQYF
-,TRBV5-6,TRBD2,TRBJ2-1,TGTGCCAGCAGTCCTTTGACTAGCGGGGGATACAATGAGCAGTTCTTC,CASSPLTSGGYNEQFF
few,TRBV11-3,TRBD1,TRBJ2-3,TGTGCCAGCAGCCAAGGGACAGGGGCTAGCACAGATACGCAGTATTTT,CASSQGTGASTDTQYF
-,TRBV4-1,-,TRBJ1-1,TGCGCCAGCAGCCAAGACCCGGAAGGAATGAACACTGAAGCTTTCTTT,CASSQDPEGMNTEAFF
-,TRBV7-6,TRBD1,TRBJ2-7,TGTGCCAGCAGCCCAACCCGGGACAGGGGCTACGAGCAGTACTTC,CASSPTRDRGYEQYF
-,TRBV6-2/TRBV6-3,-,TRBJ2-1,TGTGCCAGCAGTACGGGAAACCCCAACTACAATGAGCAGTTCTTC,CASSTGNPNYNEQFF
-,TRBV25-1,-,TRBJ2-1,TGTGCCAGCAGTGACTCCAGACAGGCGACCTACAATGAGCAGTTCTTC,CASSDSRQATYNEQFF
many,TRBV7-2,-,TRBJ1-1,TGTGCCAGCAGCTTAGCAGGGTACATGAACACTGAAGCTTTCTTT,CASSLAGYMNTEAFF
few,TRBV27,-,TRBJ1-5,TGTGCCAGCAGTTTCGGACAGCCGAATCAGCCCCAGCATTTT,CASSFGQPNQPQHF
-,TRBV6-1,-,TRBJ1-2,TGTGTCTATCTGGGGGCATTGAACTATGGCTACACCTTC,CVYLGALNYGYTF
-,TRBV27,-,TRBJ1-5,TGTGCCAGCAGTTCAAGGGCCTATAGCAATCAGCCCCAGCATTTT,CASSSRAYSNQPQHF
few,TRBV27,-,TRBJ1-1,TGTGCCAGCAGACTGGGGCAGCAGAACACTGAAGCTTTCTTT,CASRLGQQNTEAFF
-,TRBV6-5,-,TRBJ2-7,TGTGCCACCGAGGCAGGGGATGAGCAGTACTTC,CATEAGDEQYF
few,TRBV2,TRBD2,TRBJ2-3,TGTGCCAGCAGTCAACTAGCGGGGCGCACAGATACGCAGTATTTT,CASSQLAGRTDTQYF
once,TRBV27,TRBD2,TRBJ2-3,TGTGCGGCTGGCCCGGGGGGGGATACGCAGTATTTT,CAAGPGGDTQYF
-,TRBV5-3,TRBD2,TRBJ2-7,TGTGCCAGCAGCCCCGGGACTAGCGGTATCTACGAGCAGTACTTC,CASSPGTSGIYEQYF
-,TRBV5-1,TRBD2,TRBJ2-5,TGCGCCAGCAGCGTGTTCCCGTCTCCATTAGCGGGGGGCCCCCAAGAGACCCAGTACTTC,CASSVFPSPLAGGPQETQYF
-,TRBV4-1,-,TRBJ1-1,TGCGCCAGCAGCCTAGAGGGATTTGAAGCTTTCTTT,CASSLEGFEAFF
-,TRBV19,-,TRBJ2-1,TGTGCCAGTAGTATAACGGGTGATGAGCAGTTCTTC,CASSITGDEQFF
-,TRBV4-1,-,TRBJ2-2,TGCGCCAGCAGCCCAGGAGGGCAGAACACCGGGGAGCTGTTTTTT,CASSPGGQNTGELFF
few,TRBV7-6,-,TRBJ2-1,TGTGCCAGCAGCTCCGGAGCAGGACAGAGGAAAGTTAAGTCCTACAATGAGCAGTTCTTC,CASSSGAGQRKVKSYNEQFF
few,TRBV27,TRBD1,TRBJ2-7,TGTGCCAGCAGTCACCGGGACAGCCCCTACGAGCAGTACTTC,CASSHRDSPYEQYF
-,TRBV27,TRBD2,TRBJ2-3,TGTGCCAGCAGTTCCGACCCGCGGGGGGATACGCAGTATTTT,CASSSDPRGDTQYF
-,TRBV27,-,TRBJ1-2,TGTGCCAGCAATTTATCAGTAACAAACTATGGCTACACCTTC,CASNLSVTNYGYTF
-,TRBV12-3/TRBV12-4,TRBD1,TRBJ1-1,TGTGCCAGCAGTCCGGGACAGGGGGCCTGGGACACTGAAGCTTTCTTT,CASSPGQGAWDTEAFF
many,TRBV28,TRBD1,TRBJ1-3,TGTGCCAGCAGTCGGGACAGCCTGAGCTCTGGAAACACCATATATTTT,CASSRDSLSSGNTIYF
few,TRBV6-2/TRBV6-3,TRBD2,TRBJ2-3,TGTGCCAGCAGTTACTCGACTAGCGTTGATACGCAGTATTTT,CASSYSTSVDTQYF
once,TRBV4-1,-,TRBJ2-7,TGCGCCAGCAGCCACATGGGACAAGGCTACGAGCAGCACTTC,CASSHMGQGYEQHF
few,TRBV11-2,TRBD1,TRBJ1-1,TGTGCCAGCAGCAATGAGGGGGCATGGACTGAAGCTTTCTTT,CASSNEGAWTEAFF
few,TRBV28,TRBD1,TRBJ1-2,TGTGCCAGCAGTTTGAACCCCCGGGACAGGGACCTCTATGGCTACACCTTC,CASSLNPRDRDLYGYTF
few,TRBV19,-,TRBJ1-1,TGTGCCAGTAGTAACCGGGGGCGCAACACTGAAGCTTTCTTT,CASSNRGRNTEAFF
once,TRBV19,-,TRBJ1-2,TGTGCCAGTAGTATTGTGGCGGACTATGGCTACACCTTC,CASSIVADYGYTF
-,TRBV5-1,TRBD1,TRBJ1-2,TGCGCCAGCAGCTCCCGGACAGGAACTCCCCCTATGGTCGATGGCTACACCTTC,CASSSRTGTPPMVDGYTF
once,TRBV24-1,-,TRBJ2-3,TGTGCCACCAGTGACTCGGGATCCAACACAGATACGCAGTATTTT,CATSDSGSNTDTQYF
many,TRBV27,TRBD1,TRBJ1-1,TGTGCCAGCAGTTTAGGGGGACAGCTCACTGAAGCTTTCTTT,CASSLGGQLTEAFF
-,TRBV7-8,-,TRBJ1-5,TGTGCCAGCAGCTTGATAGATCAGCCCCAGCATTTT,CASSLIDQPQHF
few,TRBV4-2,-,TRBJ2-4,TGTGCCAGCAGCCTGGGGAGTGAGGGAGAGAAGGACATTCAGTACTTC,CASSLGSEGEKDIQYF
few,TRBV27,-,TRBJ2-3,TGTGCCAGCAGTTTAAGAGGGGGGGCCACAGATACGCAGTATTTT,CASSLRGGATDTQYF
few,TRBV6-2/TRBV6-3,-,TRBJ1-1,TGTGCCAGCAGTTACCCCAGGCCTGAAGCTTTCTTT,CASSYPRPEAFF
-,TRBV6-6,-,TRBJ2-7,TGTGCCAGCAGTTATGAGAGACAGACCTACGAGCAGTACTTC,CASSYERQTYEQYF
-,TRBV5-6,TRBD1,TRBJ2-7,TGTGCCAGCAGCGGTAGACAGGGGCGGTACGAGCAGTACTTC,CASSGRQGRYEQYF
few,TRBV10-1,-,TRBJ2-5,TGCGCCAGCAGTCTTGGGTCGGAGGAGACCCAGTACTTC,CASSLGSEETQYF
many,TRBV12-5,-,TRBJ1-3,TGTGCTAGTGGTCCGCCCGGCCTCTCTGGAAACACCATATATTTT,CASGPPGLSGNTIYF
-,TRBV7-9,-,TRBJ2-7,TGTGCCAGCAGCTCTCACCGCGGGCCAGACCCGCCAATACCCAGCGACGAGCAGTACTTC,CASSSHRGPDPPIPSDEQYF
many,TRBV7-6,TRBD2,TRBJ2-3,TGTGCCAGCAGCTTAGGGCCCCCCTCTTTAGCGGGGGGCAGCACAGATACGCAGTATTTT,CASSLGPPSLAGGSTDTQYF
many,TRBV7-2,-,TRBJ1-2,TGTGCCAGCAGCCCTAGCCCCGGACAGTATGGCTACACCTTC,CASSPSPGQYGYTF
-,TRBV27,-,TRBJ1-3,TGTGCCAGCAGTTTATACGGGGCCGCTGGAAACACCATATATTTT,CASSLYGAAGNTIYF
-,TRBV6-8,-,TRBJ2-2,TGTGCCAGCAGTTACTCGATTAATGTTGCCGGGGAGCTGTTTTTT,CASSYSINVAGELFF
few,TRBV20-1,-,TRBJ2-2,TGCAGTGCTAGAGCGTCAGGCGCGAACACCGGGGAGCTGTTTTTT,CSARASGANTGELFF
few,TRBV14,-,TRBJ2-1,TGTGCCAGCAGCCAATGGGGCCCCAATGAGCAGTTCTTC,CASSQWGPNEQFF